The 20 T cell receptor beta chains below all came from one sample that was sequenced in a study of CD8+ T cells in alopecia areata. Investigators isolated RNA and reverse transcribed it into cDNA to act as the sequencing template. Only in-frame clones appear in the TCRdb table, and some are missing; sequencing was by immunoSEQ multiplex PCR. The sample records about 220,000 clones, more than 45% being singletons. Treatment: oral pan-JAK inhibitor, 5-10 mg twice daily. Sequencing was performed on CD4+ T cells sorted from blood, taken at week 4, from a patient treated with tofacitinib. The source is a human donor with alopecia areata.

In this sample, this clone turned up a few times. The chain links TRBV2 to TRBJ1-1, with TRBD1 as a possible D gene (5 bases). CDR1 and CDR2 (germline): SNHLY, FYNNEI. This CDR3 spans 13 amino acids. V was cut by 7 bases and J by 3 bases, with 12 bases left in between. CDR3 loop: CASTAEGDTEAFF. Here the CDR3 DNA reads TGTGCCAGCACCGCGGAAGGGGACACTGAAGCTTTCTTT.

A note on this clone: The same CDR3 also results from other DNA sequences found in this sample. The V call is TRBV7-9, the J call TRBJ2-1; perhaps D is TRBD1 or TRBD2 (5 bases each). Germline lookup yields CDR1 SEHNR and CDR2 FQNEAQ (reference sequence). The CDR3 loop spans 12 amino acids. Trimming pared 2 bases from V and 8 bases from J, leaving 7 bases between. CDR3 nucleotide sequence: TGTGCCAGCAGCTTAAGAGGGGATGAGCAGTTCTTC. Residues: CASSLRGDEQFF.

J is TRBJ2-1 and V is TRBV27; the D call may be TRBD1 or TRBD2 (5 bases each). Germline loops: CDR1 MNHEY, CDR2 SMNVEV (reference sequence). Deletions cut 3 bases from V and 2 bases from J, with 14 bases between. The CDR3 consists of 16 residues. CDR3 amino acids: CASSLQGRPAYNEQFF. CDR3 coding DNA: TGTGCCAGCAGTTTGCAGGGACGGCCCGCCTACAATGAGCAGTTCTTC.

This clone was seen more than once but under ten times. This chain connects TRBV6-5 to TRBJ2-5; D is uncertain. V lost 4 bases and J 5 bases, leaving 11 bases between the germline ends. The V gene's germline CDR1 is MNHEY and CDR2 SVGAGI. The CDR3 consists of 13 residues. CDR3 region: CASSFNNYETQYF. As DNA, the CDR3 is TGTGCCAGCAGTTTTAATAATTACGAGACCCAGTACTTC.

Notes on this clone: Sequence at one end of the junction differs from germline and may be a read error. The chain carries TRBV30 and TRBJ2-6, with no clear D. CDR1 is GTSNPN, CDR2 SVGIG, per germline (reference sequence). The CDR3 totals 16 residues. The CDR3 DNA reads TGTGCTTGGACCGGCAGTTCCTTAGCTGGGGCCAACGTCCTGACTTTC. It is translated as CAWTGSSLAGANVLTF.

The gene calls are TRBV27 and TRBJ2-3, with D perhaps being TRBD1 or TRBD2 (7 bases each). V lost 2 bases to trimming and J lost 8 bases, with 20 bases between them. Germline assignment: CDR1 MNHEY and CDR2 SMNVEV (reference sequence). The CDR3 has 16 residues. The CDR3 protein is CASSLIERGQWGTQYF. For the CDR3, the DNA is TGTGCCAGCAGTTTAATCGAGCGGGGACAGTGGGGTACGCAGTATTTT.

The J gene is TRBJ2-3, the V gene TRBV27; D gene unclear. Germline-derived CDR1 and CDR2 are MNHEY and SMNVEV (reference sequence). Trimming cost V 5 bases and J 1 base, with 4 bases left between them. This CDR3 is 12 amino acids long. The CDR3 loop is CASSRGTDTQYF. In DNA form, the CDR3 reads TGTGCCAGCAGTAGGGGCACAGATACGCAGTATTTT.

The V call is TRBV14, the J call TRBJ2-6; D may be TRBD1 (5 bases). The CDR3 is made up of 21 amino acids. The ends were cut back, 0 bases at V and 2 bases at J, with 23 bases in the middle. The V gene's germline CDR1 is SGHDN and CDR2 FVKESK. In nucleotides, the CDR3 is TGTGCCAGCAGCCAAGAGGAAAACTTCGGCAGGGTAAAGGCTGGGGCCAACGTCCTGACTTTC. Residues: CASSQEENFGRVKAGANVLTF. Full variable domain (missing parts from reference TRBV14 and TRBJ2-6): EAGVTQFPSHSVIEKGQTVTLRCDPISGHDNLYWYRRVMGKEIKFLLHFVKESKQDESGMPNNRFLAERTGGTYSTLKVQPAELEDSGVYFCASSQEENFGRVKAGANVLTFGAGSRLTVL.

V gene TRBV29-1 combines with J gene TRBJ1-2; D is unclear. The CDR3 contains 11 residues. Looked up from germline, CDR1 is SQVTM and CDR2 is ANQGSEA. The V end was cut by 3 bases, the J end by 14 bases, with 16 bases between. Here the CDR3 reads CSVESSVKGTF. DNA of the CDR3: TGCAGCGTTGAGTCCTCGGTCAAAGGGACCTTC.

The chain carries TRBV4-1 and TRBJ1-2; 7 bases line up with TRBD1. This CDR3 is built from 16 residues. The trim removed 0 bases at V and 7 bases at J, leaving 11 bases unmatched. Germline loops: CDR1 MGHRA, CDR2 YSYEKL. The CDR3 coding sequence is TGCGCCAGCAGCCAAGAAGGAACAGGGGTAACGGGTGGCTACACCTTC. This translates into CASSQEGTGVTGGYTF.

The chain combines TRBV11-2 with TRBJ2-5; D possibly corresponds to TRBD1 (5 bases). The CDR3 spans 14 residues. Trimming stripped 3 bases from V and 1 base from J, with 9 bases between. Germline lookup yields CDR1 SGHAT and CDR2 FQNNGV. CDR3 sequence reads: CASSFGDSQETQYF. Here the CDR3 DNA reads TGTGCCAGCAGCTTTGGCGACAGCCAAGAGACCCAGTACTTC.

This rearrangement joins TRBV9 to TRBJ2-3; 7 nucleotides align to TRBD2. Germline V CDR1 and CDR2: SGDLS, YYNGEE. The CDR3 extends over 15 amino acids. V lost 0 bases and J lost 2; bases outside the gene matches: 3. For the CDR3, the DNA is TGTGCCAGCAGCGTAGGACTAGCACTCACAGATACGCAGTATTTT. It codes for CASSVGLALTDTQYF. Full variable domain (outside the CDR3, taken from reference TRBV9 and TRBJ2-3): DSGVTQTPKHLITATGQRVTLRCSPRSGDLSVYWYQQSLDQGLQFLIQYYNGEERAKGNILERFSAQQFPDLHSELNLSSLELGDSALYFCASSVGLALTDTQYFGPGTRLTVL.

This rearrangement joins TRBV6-5 to TRBJ1-2, with TRBD1 matching over 9 bases. Trimming removed 6 bases from V and 8 bases from J; junction bases left unmatched: 7. The CDR3 runs to 13 residues. The germline V gene encodes CDR1 MNHEY and CDR2 SVGAGI. The CDR3 bases are TGTGCCAGCAGACCGGGGACAGGGAGAGGCTACACCTTC. It yields the protein CASRPGTGRGYTF.

This clone was recorded many times. The V and J genes are TRBV28 and TRBJ2-7; 9 nucleotides agree with TRBD1. Looked up from germline, CDR1 is MDHEN and CDR2 is SYDVKM. V lost 6 bases, J lost 4 bases, and 13 bases stayed unmatched. The CDR3 runs 16 residues. CDR3: CASRYPPGQGSYEQYF. In DNA form, the CDR3 reads TGTGCCAGCAGGTACCCCCCGGGACAGGGATCATACGAGCAGTACTTC.

The rearrangement uses TRBV29-1 and TRBJ1-2; D is undetermined. Germline CDR1 reads SQVTM; CDR2 reads ANQGSEA. V lost 2 bases, J lost 4 bases, and 11 bases lay in between. This CDR3 has 13 residues. The DNA for the CDR3 is TGCAGCGTTGAAACAGCCAAACTCTATGGCTACACCTTC. This encodes CSVETAKLYGYTF.

The chain carries TRBV5-4 and TRBJ2-4; 7 bases align to TRBD1. The CDR3 totals 17 residues. The V gene's germline CDR1 is SGHNT and CDR2 YYREEE (reference sequence). After removal of 4 bases from V and 1 base from J, the junction contained 11 bases not matched to a gene. CDR3 loop: CASSLLWQGVAKNIQYF. The DNA of the CDR3 is TGTGCCAGCAGCCTTTTGTGGCAGGGGGTGGCCAAAAACATTCAGTACTTC.

This clone was found a few times. The chain combines TRBV20-1 with TRBJ1-1; no definite D call. This CDR3 is built from 11 residues. Trimming stripped 6 bases from V and 6 bases from J, with 11 bases between. Germline CDR1 is DFQATT and CDR2 is SNEGSKA (reference sequence). The CDR3 DNA reads as TGCAGTGCCGCACAGAAGGCTGAAGCTTTCTTT. It encodes CSAAQKAEAFF.

Remarks on this clone: This CDR3 is also generated by other DNA sequences in the sample. The chain employs TRBV29-1 and TRBJ1-2, with 9 bases aligning to TRBD1. CDR1 and CDR2 from the germline V gene are SQVTM and ANQGSEA. The CDR3 has 12 amino acids. Germline trimming cut 7 bases from V and 6 bases from J; bases unmatched to any gene: 6. The DNA for the CDR3 is TGCAGCGCCCGGACAGGGGAAAATGGCTACACCTTC. Residues: CSARTGENGYTF.

V gene TRBV11-2 combines with J gene TRBJ1-4, with D perhaps matching TRBD1 (5 bases). The V and J ends lost 1 base and 8 bases respectively, with 11 bases between them. The CDR3 spans 14 residues. Germline values: CDR1 SGHAT, CDR2 FQNNGV. The chain's CDR3 is CASSLGPGTEKLFF. Here the CDR3 DNA reads TGTGCCAGCAGCTTAGGGCCAGGGACGGAAAAACTGTTTTTT.

The chain uses TRBV10-2 and TRBJ2-4, with 9 bases identical to TRBD2. Germline CDR1 is WSHSY and CDR2 is SAAADI. This CDR3 is 17 amino acids long. Germline trimming cut 7 bases from V and 0 bases from J; bases unmatched to any gene: 10. CDR3: CASMVGAGGQAKNIQYF. The CDR3 coding sequence is TGCGCCAGCATGGTAGGGGCGGGGGGGCAAGCCAAAAACATTCAGTACTTC.